This entry lists 29 T cell receptor beta chains sequenced from one sample in a study of T cell responses to AZD1222 COVID-19 vaccine. The method was immunoSEQ multiplex PCR; TCRdb's version includes in-frame clones alone and lacks a portion of them. The table has 120,000 to 150,000 clones, around 90% seen once. The starting material was peripheral blood, obtained 28 days after the second AZD1222 dose. All receptors come from an adult who received the AZD1222 COVID-19 vaccine.

The V call is TRBV10-3, the J call TRBJ2-2; D remains ambiguous. V was cut by 3 bases and J by 4 bases, with 0 bases left in between. Germline V lookup: CDR1 ENHRY, CDR2 SYGVKD. The CDR3 is made up of 11 amino acids. CDR3 DNA: TGTGCCATCAGTGACACCGGGGAGCTGTTTTTT. As protein: CAISDTGELFF.

The V and J genes are TRBV19 and TRBJ1-2; the D is unclear. Between the trimmed V and J ends, which lost 1 base and 7 bases, there was a span of 10 bases. The CDR3 runs 13 residues. Germline V lookup: CDR1 LNHDA, CDR2 SQIVND (reference sequence). Here the CDR3 reads CASSIVGGRGYTF. In DNA form, the CDR3 reads TGTGCCAGTAGTATAGTCGGCGGCCGTGGCTACACCTTC.

This clone was detected only once. The J gene is TRBJ2-2, the V gene TRBV27; D not certain. Per the germline V gene, CDR1 is MNHEY and CDR2 is SMNVEV (reference sequence). The CDR3 extends over 14 amino acids. V dropped 3 bases and J dropped 2 bases, with 7 bases sitting between them. The CDR3: CASSFPLNTGELFF. DNA for the CDR3: TGTGCCAGCAGTTTCCCCCTTAACACCGGGGAGCTGTTTTTT.

The chain is built from TRBV28 and TRBJ1-5; no definite D call. Trimming removed 3 bases at V and 6 bases at J, with 6 bases between. The CDR3 totals 12 residues. The germline V gene has CDR1 MDHEN and CDR2 SYDVKM. CDR3 in DNA: TGTGCCAGCAGTTTGTTGGTTCAGCCCCAGCATTTT. Amino acids: CASSLLVQPQHF. Combining the CDR3 with reference TRBV28 and TRBJ1-5 gives the whole variable domain DVKVTQSSRYLVKRTGEKVFLECVQDMDHENMFWYRQDPGLGLRLIYFSYDVKMKEKGDIPEGYSVSREKKERFSLILESASTNQTSMYLCASSLLVQPQHFGDGTRLSIL.

This chain connects TRBV20-1 to TRBJ2-5; 11 bases map to TRBD2. The germline gives CDR1 DFQATT, CDR2 SNEGSKA (reference sequence). The V segment lost 3 bases and the J segment 5 bases; nucleotides outside the gene matches: 11. The CDR3 runs 16 residues. DNA of the CDR3: TGCAGTGCTAGTAAGACTAGCGGGGCCCTCAGGGAGACCCAGTACTTC. It codes for CSASKTSGALRETQYF.

J is TRBJ2-7 and V is TRBV24-1; D may match TRBD1 or TRBD2 (5 bases each). Germline assignment: CDR1 KGHDR and CDR2 SFDVKD. Trimming removed 10 bases from V and 6 bases from J, with 24 bases in between. The CDR3 is made up of 15 amino acids. DNA of the CDR3: TGTGCCACAGGGGACCGGGACCGGCCATCCGGCGAGCAGTACTTC. As protein: CATGDRDRPSGEQYF.

This clone was picked up one time. This chain joins TRBV11-2 and TRBJ2-2; perhaps TRBD1 as D (5 bases). The CDR3 length is 13 residues. Germline loops: CDR1 SGHAT, CDR2 FQNNGV. The V and J ends lost 0 bases and 8 bases respectively, with 7 bases between them. The CDR3 nucleotides read TGTGCCAGCAGCTTAGAAAGGGGTGGGGAGCTGTTTTTT. Translating it yields CASSLERGGELFF.

J is TRBJ2-1 and V is TRBV28; D is possibly TRBD1 (6 bases). The V gene's germline CDR1 is MDHEN and CDR2 SYDVKM. The ends were cut back, 2 bases at V and 5 bases at J, with 10 bases in the middle. This CDR3 has 14 amino acids. In DNA, the CDR3 is TGTGCCAGCAGTTTAACAGGGTTCGACAATGAGCAGTTCTTC. Translated: CASSLTGFDNEQFF.

The chain links TRBV6-5 to TRBJ1-4; D is unresolved. The CDR3 totals 14 residues. Trimming took off 8 bases at V and 8 bases at J, with 18 bases between the two ends. CDR1 is MNHEY, CDR2 SVGAGI, per germline. CDR3 protein: CASSSAMAGEKLFF. In DNA form, the CDR3 reads TGTGCCAGCTCCTCTGCGATGGCTGGGGAAAAACTGTTTTTT.

This chain uses TRBV20-1 with TRBJ1-5; no clear D. V gave up 3 bases and J gave up 2 bases, with 11 bases separating them. Germline V gives CDR1 DFQATT, CDR2 SNEGSKA (reference sequence). CDR3 length: 14 amino acids. The CDR3 DNA follows: TGCAGTGCTAGTTATAGTGTAGGCAATCAGCCCCAGCATTTT. It yields the protein CSASYSVGNQPQHF.

The genes are TRBV5-1 and TRBJ2-2; TRBD1 is a possible D gene (5 bases). Germline V gene data show CDR1 as SGHRS and CDR2 as YFSETQ. This CDR3 is 14 amino acids long. The germline V and J ends were trimmed by 7 bases and 0 bases, with 10 bases remaining between them. CDR3 protein: CASSQGTNTGELFF. CDR3 DNA sequence: TGCGCCAGCTCGCAGGGAACGAACACCGGGGAGCTGTTTTTT. Based on the CDR3 plus reference TRBV5-1 and TRBJ2-2, the full variable domain is KAGVTQTPRYLIKTRGQQVTLSCSPISGHRSVSWYQQTPGQGLQFLFEYFSETQRNKGNFPGRFSGRQFSNSRSEMNVSTLELGDSALYLCASSQGTNTGELFFGEGSRLTVL.

J is TRBJ2-7 and V is TRBV11-2, with TRBD1 identical over 9 bases. The germline CDR1 and CDR2 sequences are SGHAT and FQNNGV. The V and J ends lost 1 base and 4 bases, in that order; junction bases with no gene match: 5. The CDR3 is made up of 15 amino acids. This CDR3 is CASSLGTGAVYEQYV. The DNA for the CDR3 is TGTGCCAGCAGCTTAGGGACAGGGGCGGTATACGAGCAGTACGTC.

This chain uses TRBV5-4 with TRBJ1-1; TRBD1 agrees at 8 bases. The CDR3 totals 14 residues. V shed 4 bases and J 3 bases; nucleotides not matched to a gene: 5. Germline V CDR1 and CDR2: SGHNT, YYREEE (reference sequence). DNA of the CDR3: TGTGCCAGCAGCCCCCGACAGGGGTACACTGAAGCTTTCTTT. Protein: CASSPRQGYTEAFF.

The gene calls are TRBV21-1 and TRBJ2-7; TRBD1 reflects the table's D call only, with no check against the DNA. TRBV21-1 has pseudogene status. CDR3 length: 16 residues. The chain's CDR3 is CASSKGARHSSYEQYV. As DNA, the CDR3 is TGTGCCAGCAGCAAAGGCGCCAGGCATAGCTCCTACGAGCAGTACGTC.

The chain employs TRBV15 and TRBJ1-6, with D possibly being TRBD1 (6 bases). V gave up 4 bases and J gave up 4 bases, with 11 bases separating them. Germline CDR1 and CDR2: LNHNV and YYDKDF (reference sequence). The length of the CDR3 is 15 residues. The CDR3 nucleotides read TGTGCCACCAGCACCGCACAGGGTTATAATTCACCCCTCCACTTT. It codes for CATSTAQGYNSPLHF.

For this clone: Distinct nucleotide sequences in the sample also encode this CDR3. The gene calls are TRBV4-2 and TRBJ2-3; D uncertain. Trimming pared 0 bases from V and 5 bases from J, leaving 3 bases between. The germline gives CDR1 LGHNA, CDR2 YNFKEQ. The CDR3 is made up of 12 amino acids. The CDR3 DNA sequence: TGTGCCAGCAGCCAAGATGTAGATACGCAGTATTTT. Translating gives CASSQDVDTQYF.

The J gene is TRBJ1-1, the V gene TRBV28; D is perhaps TRBD1 (5 bases). This CDR3 is built from 12 residues. Germline V CDR1 and CDR2: MDHEN, SYDVKM. V shed 7 bases and J shed 6 bases, with 12 bases lying between them. The CDR3 reads CASKGVLAEAFF. The CDR3, as DNA: TGTGCCAGCAAAGGGGTATTAGCTGAAGCTTTCTTT.

The chain combines TRBV9 with TRBJ2-2; no clear D. Trimming removed 4 bases at V and 8 bases at J, with 9 bases between. CDR3 size: 12 residues. Per germline, CDR1 SGDLS and CDR2 YYNGEE. The CDR3 sequence is CASSFPQGELFF. The DNA of the CDR3 is TGTGCCAGCAGCTTTCCCCAAGGGGAGCTGTTTTTT.

The chain links TRBV19 to TRBJ1-1; D is perhaps TRBD1 (6 bases). Germline CDR1 and CDR2: LNHDA and SQIVND (reference sequence). CDR3 length: 15 residues. Trimming shortened V by 0 bases and J by 4 bases, and 12 bases separated the two germline ends. The chain's CDR3 is CASSIDPQGTTEAFF. The CDR3 DNA sequence: TGTGCCAGTAGTATAGACCCACAGGGTACCACTGAAGCTTTCTTT.

The chain has TRBV19 and TRBJ2-1; 11 bases match TRBD2. The CDR3 consists of 15 residues. Losses at the gene ends were 3 bases for V and 8 bases for J; bases not matched to a gene: 6. The germline V gene encodes CDR1 LNHDA and CDR2 SQIVND (reference sequence). The CDR3 sequence: CASSMFLAGGHEQFF. DNA of the CDR3: TGTGCCAGTAGTATGTTCCTAGCGGGGGGTCATGAGCAGTTCTTC. Full variable domain (rest looked up from reference TRBV19 and TRBJ2-1): DGGITQSPKYLFRKEGQNVTLSCEQNLNHDAMYWYRQDPGQGLRLIYYSQIVNDFQKGDIAEGYSVSREKKESFPLTVTSAQKNPTAFYLCASSMFLAGGHEQFFGPGTRLTVL.

V and J are TRBV19 and TRBJ1-6, with 7 bases identical to TRBD1. V gave up 6 bases and J gave up 0 bases; unmatched junction bases: 8. Germline CDR1 is LNHDA and CDR2 is SQIVND (reference sequence). CDR3 length: 17 amino acids. For the CDR3, the DNA is TGTGCCAGTAGCCACGACAGGGAGAGCTCCTATAATTCACCCCTCCACTTT. It encodes CASSHDRESSYNSPLHF. Full variable domain (outside the CDR3, taken from reference TRBV19 and TRBJ1-6): DGGITQSPKYLFRKEGQNVTLSCEQNLNHDAMYWYRQDPGQGLRLIYYSQIVNDFQKGDIAEGYSVSREKKESFPLTVTSAQKNPTAFYLCASSHDRESSYNSPLHFGNGTRLTVT.

The genes are TRBV6-5 and TRBJ1-1; TRBD1 might be the D (5 bases). Germline lookup yields CDR1 MNHEY and CDR2 SVGAGI. Trimming stripped 7 bases from V and 7 bases from J, with 19 bases between. The CDR3 spans 14 residues. The CDR3: CASKGADDTVEAFF. The DNA of the CDR3 is TGTGCCAGCAAAGGGGCGGATGACACCGTTGAAGCTTTCTTT.

The chain uses TRBV28 and TRBJ1-1; D is undetermined. The germline CDR1 and CDR2 sequences are MDHEN and SYDVKM. The CDR3 loop spans 12 amino acids. V gave up 11 bases and J gave up 2 bases, with 12 bases separating them. This CDR3 reads CAAVAVNTEAFF. The CDR3 DNA sequence: TGTGCCGCAGTGGCAGTAAACACTGAAGCTTTCTTT.

The V and J genes are TRBV7-9 and TRBJ1-1; D is possibly TRBD1 (6 bases). There are 14 residues in the CDR3. Germline CDR1 is SEHNR and CDR2 is FQNEAQ (reference sequence). Trimming stripped 5 bases from V and 4 bases from J, with 14 bases between. CDR3 region: CASSPDRGFTEAFF. CDR3 sequence (DNA): TGTGCCAGCAGCCCGGATAGGGGGTTCACTGAAGCTTTCTTT.

This clone has a handful of counts. V is TRBV19 and J is TRBJ1-6; D unresolved. In germline, CDR1 is LNHDA, CDR2 SQIVND (reference sequence). There are 12 residues in the CDR3. With 5 bases removed from V and 7 bases from J, the gap between germline ends came to 6 bases. CDR3 sequence reads: CASSVRNSPLHF. DNA for the CDR3: TGTGCCAGTAGTGTCCGGAATTCACCCCTCCACTTT.

The genes are TRBV15 and TRBJ2-1; the D gene is possibly TRBD1 (5 bases). The CDR3 is 13 amino acids. Trimming cost V 3 bases and J 7 bases, with 10 bases left between them. Germline V gene data show CDR1 as LNHNV and CDR2 as YYDKDF (reference sequence). The chain's CDR3 is CATSSGAWNEQFF. The CDR3 DNA follows: TGTGCCACCAGCAGTGGGGCGTGGAATGAGCAGTTCTTC.

This clone appeared once. The chain links TRBV4-1 to TRBJ2-1; 8 bases agree with TRBD2. CDR1 and CDR2 (germline): MGHRA, YSYEKL. The V segment lost 2 bases and the J segment 4 bases; nucleotides outside the gene matches: 7. This CDR3 is 16 amino acids long. CDR3 bases: TGCGCCAGCAGCCAACCTTTGCGGGGGGTATACAATGAGCAGTTCTTC. Its protein is CASSQPLRGVYNEQFF.

This clone was observed a single time. The V call is TRBV6-6, the J call TRBJ2-1; TRBD2 agrees at 10 bases. The CDR3 loop spans 16 amino acids. Germline CDR1 is MNHNY and CDR2 is SVGAGI (reference sequence). The J segment lost 6 bases and the V segment lost 6 bases, leaving 11 bases of the junction unmatched. CDR3 in amino acids: CASRTPGTSERNEQFF. The CDR3 nucleotides are TGTGCCAGCAGAACCCCCGGGACTAGCGAGCGCAATGAGCAGTTCTTC.

Notes on this clone: A junction end diverges from the germline sequence, so it may reflect a read error. V and J are TRBV2 and TRBJ1-4, with unresolved D. The germline V gene has CDR1 SNHLY and CDR2 FYNNEI. The CDR3 runs to 11 residues. For the CDR3, the DNA is TGTGCCAGCAGTGAAGGAGGTACACCCATTTTT. The encoded protein is CASSEGGTPIF. The whole variable domain, filled in from reference TRBV2 and TRBJ1-4, reads EPEVTQTPSHQVTQMGQEVILRCVPISNHLYFYWYRQILGQKVEFLVSFYNNEISEKSEIFDDQFSVERPDGSNFTLKIRSTKLEDSAMYFCASSEGGTPIFGSGTQLSVL.